The clone carrying this TCR beta chain turned up a few times. What it binds is not known. These data come from a study of T cells in Graves' hyperthyroidism and ophthalmopathy. Amplified TCR beta CDR3 regions derived from RNA transcripts. First-round RT-PCR of the TCR CDR3 relied on the HTBI primer set. Each CDR3 protein gets one entry after TCRdb re-called the multiplex PCR reads with MiXCR. Of 250,000 to 300,000 distinct CDR3 sequences in the sample, about an eighth are singletons; the top ten hold approximately 7.9%. Study-wide results and caveats: Prediction of ophthalmopathy progression came a median roughly 6.7 months pre-onset.

Looked up from germline, CDR1 is LGHDT and CDR2 is YNNKEL (reference sequence). V dropped 0 bases and J dropped 5 bases, with 13 bases sitting between them. The length of the CDR3 is 15 residues. Material for sequencing was blood. The clonotype was recovered from a woman aged 40 to 50 with Graves' hyperthyroidism. The chain recombines TRBV3-1 with TRBJ1-2; D ambiguous. CDR3 region: CASSQDVVRRYGYTF. The DNA for the CDR3 is TGTGCCAGCAGCCAAGATGTTGTCAGACGTTATGGCTACACCTTC.